Included here is one T cell receptor beta chain sequence, with context. The CDR3 is 14 residues long. The germline CDR1 and CDR2 sequences are SGHRS and YFSETQ. Deletions cut 4 bases from V and 1 base from J, with 10 bases between. Enrolled through a virtual design, the participants were between roughly 18 and 90 years of age and came from around 25 US areas. Authors' analysis steps: For nucleated cells, counts were estimated from reference gene primer amplification. Sequenced by immunoSEQ multiplex PCR; TCRdb stores in-frame clones only, minus some. The V and J calls and clone size were taken over from that table, and D and trimming were inferred from the DNA. The sample includes 250,000 or so clones, approximately 90% of them seen just once. These data belong to a study of blood T cell repertoires in COVID-19. Background on the study: Sites across the United States, Italy and Spain contributed samples from acute and convalescent COVID-19.

The sequenced material came from PBMCs or T cells enriched from blood (not recorded which). The genes are TRBV5-1 and TRBJ2-3, with D possibly being TRBD2 (6 bases). This receptor was obtained from a man between 35 and 55 years old who had been exposed to COVID-19. CDR3 sequence: CASSRTGGTDTQYF. CDR3 bases: TGCGCCAGCAGCCGGACGGGGGGCACAGATACGCAGTATTTT.